This T cell receptor (beta chain) was obtained from a study of TIL therapy for anti-PD-1-resistant metastatic lung cancer. CDR3 size: 15 residues. V was trimmed by 1 base and J by 1 base, leaving 9 bases between them. Per the germline V gene, CDR1 is SGHTA and CDR2 is FQGNSA. Sample time point: pre-treatment sample, taken before nivolumab and TIL therapy. Tumor tissue came from excised metastases, mostly pleural nodules or supraclavicular lymph nodes. The libraries were made with immunoSEQ v3. Each library reached 2 million or so read pairs, or roughly 4.5-6 million at deep level. Only in-frame clones appear in the TCRdb table, and some are missing; sequencing was by immunoSEQ multiplex PCR. Seen here are about 100,000 clones, roughly 65% observed once, and the top ten hold about 10%.

V is TRBV7-2 and J is TRBJ2-3, with no clear D. The TCR sequence derives from a person aged 25-80 years with non-small cell lung cancer. This specimen was tumor tissue, taken at baseline. DNA for the CDR3: TGTGCCAGCAGCTTAGTGGCGGTAGGCACAGATACGCAGTATTTT. Its translation: CASSLVAVGTDTQYF.